This T cell receptor (beta chain) emerged from a study of TIL therapy for anti-PD-1-resistant metastatic lung cancer. Study conclusions and caveats: Infused TIL clonotypes partially replaced the baseline blood repertoire, then decayed over months.

This clone has only a few counts. Its specificity is not known. Sample time point: pre-treatment sample, taken before nivolumab and TIL therapy. Stage 4 NSCLC adults joined between late 2017 and 2020. Germline V gene sequence: CDR1 LGHDT, CDR2 YNNKEL (reference sequence). V lost 1 base, J lost 8 bases, and 6 bases lay in between. This CDR3 comprises 13 residues. The immunoSEQ assay was v3. The assay was immunoSEQ multiplex PCR, and TCRdb's table has in-frame clones only and misses some. The table shows 20,000 to 25,000 clones, with around three quarters occurring only once. This material consisted of blood, taken at baseline. The V and J genes are TRBV3-1 (or the pseudogene TRBV3-2) and TRBJ1-6; D gene ambiguous. This clonotype originated in a person between 30 and 79 years old with non-small cell lung cancer. The CDR3 sequence: CASSQGFYSPLHF. Written as DNA, the CDR3 is TGTGCCAGCAGCCAAGGCTTCTATTCACCCCTCCACTTT.